Following are 24 T cell receptor beta chains from one sample sequenced in a study of blood T cell repertoires in COVID-19 (dated by TCRdb to about 2020). The method behind the library was the immunoSEQ multiplex PCR assay. As stored in TCRdb, this immuneACCESS dataset retains in-frame rearrangements with V and J assigned. A fraction of the clones does not appear; measured against another copy, unresolved V genes explain less than half of the discrepancy, and the remainder lacks a known reason. The sample table contains approximately 210,000 clones; only one count was recorded for about 86% of them. The ten largest clonotypes hold roughly 2.9% of the sample. Sample: peripheral blood. Every receptor here comes from a man aged 45-65 years with active or convalescent COVID-19.

The rearrangement joins TRBV5-1 to TRBJ2-7; TRBD2 is a possible D gene (5 bases). The CDR3 is 13 residues long. Trimming cost V 5 bases and J 2 bases, with 11 bases left between them. Germline CDR1 reads SGHRS; CDR2 reads YFSETQ. CDR3 bases: TGCGCCAGCAGTTGGAGAGGGACCTACGAGCAGTACTTC. It translates to CASSWRGTYEQYF.

The J gene is TRBJ1-2, the V gene TRBV6-5, with 9 positions matching TRBD1. CDR3 size: 16 residues. The germline V gene has CDR1 MNHEY and CDR2 SVGAGI. The J segment lost 4 bases and the V segment lost 2 bases, leaving 8 bases of the junction unmatched. CDR3 in DNA: TGTGCCAGCAGTTACACCCCAAGGGACAGGGCCTATGGCTACACCTTC. The encoded protein is CASSYTPRDRAYGYTF.

In its sample, this clone was seen a few times. This sequence joins TRBV30 and TRBJ2-1, with 7 bases fitting TRBD1. With V trimmed by 0 bases and J by 8 bases, 7 bases remained unmatched. Germline V lookup: CDR1 GTSNPN, CDR2 SVGIG (reference sequence). The CDR3 runs to 14 residues. In DNA, the CDR3 is TGTGCCTGGAGTGTAGACAGGGTGGGGGATGAGCAGTTCTTC. Its protein is CAWSVDRVGDEQFF.

The chain uses TRBV6-2 or TRBV6-3 and TRBJ1-5; D is perhaps TRBD1 (5 bases). The V end was cut by 0 bases, the J end by 4 bases, with 10 bases between. The CDR3 has 15 residues. The germline V gene has CDR1 MNHEY and CDR2 SVGEGT. The CDR3 here is CASSYSTGGNQPQHF. Here the CDR3 DNA reads TGTGCCAGCAGTTACTCGACCGGGGGGAATCAGCCCCAGCATTTT.

This clone was seen just once. This chain uses TRBV10-2 with TRBJ2-7; possible D gene TRBD2, 5 bases. The V end was cut by 6 bases, the J end by 0 bases, with 9 bases between. Germline CDR1 is WSHSY and CDR2 is SAAADI. There are 13 residues in the CDR3. DNA of the CDR3: TGCGCCAGCAGGGACGGGAACTCCTACGAGCAGTACTTC. Translated, it gives CASRDGNSYEQYF.

The chain has TRBV14 and TRBJ1-4; 7 bases are shared with TRBD1. The CDR3 extends over 14 amino acids. With V trimmed by 4 bases and J by 8 bases, 7 bases remained unmatched. Germline assignment: CDR1 SGHDN and CDR2 FVKESK. CDR3 DNA sequence: TGTGCCAGCAGCCCTCGACAGGGACGGGAAAAACTGTTTTTT. Its protein product is CASSPRQGREKLFF.

This chain uses TRBV30 with TRBJ2-1; TRBD2 matches 8 bases. The CDR3 totals 15 residues. CDR1 GTSNPN and CDR2 SVGIG come from the germline V gene (reference sequence). The ends lost 5 bases at V and 9 bases at J; junction bases unmatched: 15. DNA for the CDR3: TGTGCCTGGGCGCGCTGGACTAGCCAGTGGGGTGAGCAGTTCTTC. Translating gives CAWARWTSQWGEQFF.

A remark on this clone: A read error may produce the germline difference seen at one junction end. The CDR3 spells CTLGCDTQYF. The DNA of the CDR3 is TGCACCCTCGGGTGTGATACGCAGTATTTT. The V and J genes are TRBV4-2 and TRBJ2-3; D remains ambiguous. The CDR3 consists of 10 residues. CDR1 and CDR2 (germline): LGHNA, YNFKEQ.

The chain carries TRBV28 and TRBJ1-5; D is uncertain. CDR1 MDHEN and CDR2 SYDVKM come from the germline V gene. V shed 2 bases and J shed 2 bases, with 13 bases lying between them. This CDR3 is 16 amino acids long. This CDR3 is CASSLTRGSGNQPQHF. CDR3 coding DNA: TGTGCCAGCAGTTTAACCCGCGGCAGTGGCAATCAGCCCCAGCATTTT.

The V and J genes are TRBV29-1 and TRBJ1-2; D is undetermined. Germline loops: CDR1 SQVTM, CDR2 ANQGSEA. V lost 4 bases and J 4 bases, leaving 13 bases between the germline ends. The CDR3 extends over 13 amino acids. The CDR3 DNA follows: TGCAGCGTTGTCCCGAGCGCGGGCTATGGCTACACCTTC. This codes for CSVVPSAGYGYTF.

This chain joins TRBV19 and TRBJ2-1, with 7 bases matching TRBD2. The V gene's germline CDR1 is LNHDA and CDR2 SQIVND (reference sequence). This CDR3 has 15 residues. V trimming: 3 bases; J trimming: 8 bases; junction bases outside the gene matches: 10. CDR3 residues: CASSIRGGSSHEQFF. CDR3 nucleotide sequence: TGTGCCAGTAGTATTCGCGGGGGAAGTAGCCATGAGCAGTTCTTC.

This clone has just one count. CDR3 DNA sequence: TGTGCCAGCAGCCTATTCAACATCCGGGAGCTAAGGCTTAATGAGCAGTTCTTC. It translates to CASSLFNIRELRLNEQFF. The chain uses TRBV14 and TRBJ2-1, with a possible D match to TRBD2 (6 bases). The length of the CDR3 is 18 residues. The V gene's germline CDR1 is SGHDN and CDR2 FVKESK. V lost 4 bases to trimming and J lost 7 bases, with 26 bases between them.

The V gene is TRBV28, the J gene TRBJ1-3; no firm D call. This CDR3 has 14 residues. The V end was cut by 7 bases, the J end by 2 bases, with 12 bases between. Germline V lookup: CDR1 MDHEN, CDR2 SYDVKM. The CDR3 region has the DNA TGTGCCAGCACTTCTCTAGGTCCTGGAAACACCATATATTTT. Translation: CASTSLGPGNTIYF.

V usage is TRBV3-1 (or the pseudogene TRBV3-2) and J usage is TRBJ2-1; TRBD1 agrees at 8 bases. The CDR3 covers 15 residues. Losses at the gene ends were 4 bases for V and 0 bases for J; bases not matched to a gene: 2. Germline assignment: CDR1 LGHDT and CDR2 YNNKEL (reference sequence). The CDR3 spells CASSLGTGSYNEQFF. The CDR3 DNA follows: TGTGCCAGCAGCCTCGGGACAGGCTCCTACAATGAGCAGTTCTTC.

This sequence joins TRBV2 and TRBJ2-3, with TRBD1 matching 8 bases. Trimming removed 6 bases from V and 1 base from J; junction bases left unmatched: 6. CDR1 is SNHLY and CDR2 is FYNNEI in the germline V gene. The CDR3 contains 15 residues. The CDR3 bases are TGTGCCAGCAGGTCGGACAGGGTCGGCACAGATACGCAGTATTTT. Its translation: CASRSDRVGTDTQYF.

The gene calls are TRBV28 and TRBJ1-5; 8 bases align to TRBD1. V lost 5 bases and J lost 5; bases outside the gene matches: 2. The CDR3 runs to 13 residues. Germline CDR1 reads MDHEN; CDR2 reads SYDVKM. CDR3 sequence reads: CASSKDRDQPQHF. DNA of the CDR3: TGTGCCAGCAGTAAGGACAGGGATCAGCCCCAGCATTTT.

The chain carries TRBV12-5 and TRBJ1-4; possible D gene TRBD1, 6 bases. This CDR3 contains 13 residues. Looked up from germline, CDR1 is LGHNT and CDR2 is FRNRAP. V lost 1 base, J lost 15 bases, and 15 bases lay in between. In DNA form, the CDR3 reads TGTGCTAGTGGTTTGGGGTCCGGGACAAGGTTGTTTTTT. Translation: CASGLGSGTRLFF.

This chain links TRBV30 with TRBJ1-6; D is unclear. V gave up 5 bases and J gave up 7 bases, with 9 bases separating them. Germline-derived CDR1 and CDR2 are GTSNPN and SVGIG (reference sequence). The CDR3 totals 12 residues. This CDR3 is CAWYPENSPLHF. As DNA, the CDR3 is TGTGCCTGGTATCCGGAGAATTCACCCCTCCACTTT.

The J gene is TRBJ2-1, the V gene TRBV6-5; a weak D match, TRBD1 (6 bases). Germline V gene data show CDR1 as MNHEY and CDR2 as SVGAGI. CDR3 length: 13 amino acids. V lost 7 bases and J lost 7, with 14 bases in between. CDR3 DNA sequence: TGTGCCAGCAATCGAAAGGGGGTGAATGAGCAGTTCTTC. This gives the protein CASNRKGVNEQFF.

J is TRBJ2-1 and V is TRBV7-9, with 7 bases that match TRBD2. Losses at the gene ends were 3 bases for V and 1 base for J; bases not matched to a gene: 3. Germline-derived CDR1 and CDR2 are SEHNR and FQNEAQ (reference sequence). This CDR3 spans 15 amino acids. The CDR3 sequence: CASSFYGRSYNEQFF. In DNA, the CDR3 is TGTGCCAGCAGCTTCTACGGGAGGTCCTACAATGAGCAGTTCTTC.

With regard to this clone: Distinct nucleotide sequences in the sample also encode this CDR3. The chain links TRBV28 to TRBJ1-5; D unclear. The V gene lost 2 bases and the J gene lost 2 bases, with 7 bases spanning the gap. The CDR3 runs 14 residues. Germline-derived CDR1 and CDR2 are MDHEN and SYDVKM. CDR3 bases: TGTGCCAGCAGTTTACCCGGGGGCAATCAGCCCCAGCATTTT. It yields the protein CASSLPGGNQPQHF.

This chain links TRBV18 with TRBJ2-1; TRBD1 agrees at 7 bases. The CDR3 is made up of 15 amino acids. Trimming took 0 bases from V and 5 from J; bases not matched to a gene: 4. CDR1 KGHSH and CDR2 LQKENI come from the germline V gene. CDR3 sequence (DNA): TGTGCCAGCTCACCACCCGACAGGGCCCACAATGAGCAGTTCTTC. Its protein product is CASSPPDRAHNEQFF.

With respect to this clone: Distinct nucleotide sequences in the sample also encode this CDR3. This chain uses TRBV19 with TRBJ2-7; 7 bases fit TRBD2. This CDR3 comprises 15 residues. Trimming took 1 base from V and 2 from J; bases not matched to a gene: 5. Looked up from germline, CDR1 is LNHDA and CDR2 is SQIVND (reference sequence). The CDR3 here is CASSIGLAAPYEQYF. The CDR3 nucleotides read TGTGCCAGTAGTATAGGGCTAGCGGCCCCCTACGAGCAGTACTTC.

The chain employs TRBV7-8 and TRBJ2-7; D may be TRBD2 (6 bases). Germline CDR1 and CDR2: SGHVS and FQNEAQ. Deletions cut 5 bases from V and 2 bases from J, with 13 bases between. The CDR3 length is 14 residues. Written as DNA, the CDR3 is TGTGCCAGCAGCCCCCCCGGGAGTACCTACGAGCAGTACTTC. Amino acids: CASSPPGSTYEQYF.